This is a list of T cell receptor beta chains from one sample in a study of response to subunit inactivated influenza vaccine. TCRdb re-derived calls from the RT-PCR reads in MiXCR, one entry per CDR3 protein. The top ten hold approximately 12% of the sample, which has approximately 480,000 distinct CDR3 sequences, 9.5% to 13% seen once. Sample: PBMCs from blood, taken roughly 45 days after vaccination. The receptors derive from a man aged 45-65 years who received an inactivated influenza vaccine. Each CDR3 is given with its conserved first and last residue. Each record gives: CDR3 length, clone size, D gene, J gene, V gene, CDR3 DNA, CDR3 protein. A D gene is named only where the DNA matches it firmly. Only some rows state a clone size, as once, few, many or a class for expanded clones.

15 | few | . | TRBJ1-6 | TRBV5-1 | TGCGCCAGCAGCTTGGCCTTGGACATCAATTCACCCCTCCACTTT | CASSLALDINSPLHF
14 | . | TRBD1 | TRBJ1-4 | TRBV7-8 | TGTGCCAGCAGCCGACAGGGGACGCTTGAAAAACTGTTTTTT | CASSRQGTLEKLFF
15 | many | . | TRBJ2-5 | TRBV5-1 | TGCGCCAGCAGCTTGGTGGGACAAAGACAAGAGACCCAGTACTTC | CASSLVGQRQETQYF
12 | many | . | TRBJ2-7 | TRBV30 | TGTGCCTGGAGTGTAAACCGCCGAGGGGAGTACTTC | CAWSVNRRGEYF
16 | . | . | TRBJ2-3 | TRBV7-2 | TGTGCCAGCAGCGTGTTAGTGCGACCCCCTACAGATACGCAGTATTTT | CASSVLVRPPTDTQYF
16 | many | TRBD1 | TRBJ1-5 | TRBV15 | TGTGCCACCAGCAGGCGGGACAGGGGCCCTAATCAGCCCCAGCATTTT | CATSRRDRGPNQPQHF
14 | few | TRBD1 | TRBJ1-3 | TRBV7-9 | TGTGCCAGCAGCTTCCAGGGGGCAGGAAACACCATATATTTT | CASSFQGAGNTIYF
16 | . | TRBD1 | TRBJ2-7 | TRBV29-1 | TGCAGCGTTGAAGATCATGGGACAGGGGGCTTCTACGAGCAGTACTTC | CSVEDHGTGGFYEQYF
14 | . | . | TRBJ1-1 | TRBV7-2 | TGTGCCAGCAGCTTAGCTCCCAGGAACACTGAAGCTTTCTTT | CASSLAPRNTEAFF
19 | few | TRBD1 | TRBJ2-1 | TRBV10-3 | TGTGCCATCAGTGAGTCGACCCACGGGACAGCTCTACCTTACAATGAGCAGTTCTTC | CAISESTHGTALPYNEQFF
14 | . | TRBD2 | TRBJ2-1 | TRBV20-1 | TGCAGTGCTAGGAAAGGGACTAGCGGGAATGAGCAGTTCTTC | CSARKGTSGNEQFF
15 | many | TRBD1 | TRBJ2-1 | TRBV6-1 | TGTGCCAGCAGTGGTTCCGGGACAGGGGCCAATGAGCAGTTCTTC | CASSGSGTGANEQFF
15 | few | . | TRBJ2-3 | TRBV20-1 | TGCAGTGCTAGTCAAAGAGACCAGACCACAGATACGCAGTATTTT | CSASQRDQTTDTQYF
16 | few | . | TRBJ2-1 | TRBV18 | TGTGCCAGCTCACCCTCGCATGGGGTTACTGGTAATGAGCAGTTCTTC | CASSPSHGVTGNEQFF
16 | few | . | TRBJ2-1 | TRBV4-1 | TGCGCCAGCAGCCAGGGGGAGGGGGGGTCCTACAATGAGCAGTTCTTC | CASSQGEGGSYNEQFF
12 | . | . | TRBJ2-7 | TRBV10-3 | TGTGCCATCATTAACACTCCCTTGGCACAGTACTTC | CAIINTPLAQYF
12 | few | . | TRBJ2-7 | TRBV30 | TGTGCCTGGCGGGGGGCGACATACGAGCAGTACTTC | CAWRGATYEQYF
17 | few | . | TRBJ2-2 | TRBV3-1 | TGTGCAAGCACGTACCGAAATGGAGCAGGCAACACCGGGGAGCTGTTTTTT | CASTYRNGAGNTGELFF
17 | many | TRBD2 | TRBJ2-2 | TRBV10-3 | TGTGCCATCAGTGAGACCGGGACTAGCAAGAACACCGGGGAGCTGTTTTTT | CAISETGTSKNTGELFF
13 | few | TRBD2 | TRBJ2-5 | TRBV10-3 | TGTGCCATCAGTGCTAGCGGACAAGAGACCCAGTACTTC | CAISASGQETQYF
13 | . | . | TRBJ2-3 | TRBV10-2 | TGCGCCAGCAGTGATTGGGGCACAGATACGCAGTATTTT | CASSDWGTDTQYF
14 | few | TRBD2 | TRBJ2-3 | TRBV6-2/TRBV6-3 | TGTGCCAGCAGTTGGGACTATTCGACAGATACGCAGTATTTT | CASSWDYSTDTQYF
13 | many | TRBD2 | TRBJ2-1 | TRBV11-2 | TGTGCCAGCAGCTTTAGCGGGAGAGGTGAGCAGTTCTTC | CASSFSGRGEQFF
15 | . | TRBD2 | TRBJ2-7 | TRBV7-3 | TGTGCCAGCAGCCCCGGCCCAGCGGGAGGGCTCGAGCAGTACTTC | CASSPGPAGGLEQYF
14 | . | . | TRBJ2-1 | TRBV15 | TGTGCCACCAGCAGAGAACGGGGGCCTTATGAGCAGTTCTTC | CATSRERGPYEQFF